This TCR beta chain is from a study of blood T cell repertoires in COVID-19. Germline V gene sequence: CDR1 MNHEY, CDR2 SVGAGI. V trimming: 2 bases; J trimming: 3 bases; junction bases outside the gene matches: 5. CDR3 length equals 16 residues. Repertoires were generated with immunoSEQ multiplex PCR, while TCRdb's copy carries only in-frame clones and drops some. The profile covers about 60,000 clones, with 70% to 90% appearing a single time and more than 0.95% taken by the ten largest. This clone occurred once. The sequenced sample was peripheral blood. This receptor was identified in a man aged 40-49 years with acute or convalescent COVID-19. The chain combines TRBV6-5 with TRBJ1-4; the match to TRBD1 covers 8 bases. CDR3 protein: CASSYTWTGSNEKLFF. The CDR3 coding sequence is TGTGCCAGCAGTTACACCTGGACAGGGTCTAATGAAAAACTGTTTTTT.